This T cell receptor beta chain was obtained from a study of blood T cell repertoires in COVID-19 (TCRdb year 2020). Broadly, across the study: Collaborator samples came from the United States, Italy and Spain and covered acute and convalescent phases of COVID-19. The samples were drawn from the first 160 participants of the ongoing ImmuneRACE study and from under 1,500 subjects provided by 6 global collaborators. Sample metadata almost always included a de-identified subject ID, COVID-19 status, age in years and sex. The repertoires were released in a freely available public database intended as a resource for research on the immune response to SARS-CoV-2. Where HLA class I and class II types were available, the types were taken from metadata supplied by the sample provider, not from assay-based typing. Deeply sampled blood TCRbeta repertoires from subjects exposed to, actively infected with, or recovered from COVID-19 were included in the dataset. The prospective study material was composed of cDNA or gDNA derived from T cells, B-cell-depleted T cells, or PBMCs. Beyond this particular receptor, the publication reports: How much clinical and demographic metadata was included differed by source and by participant, and the metadata was provided uncurated.

The CDR3 runs 14 residues from the cysteine to the phenylalanine. Here the CDR3 DNA is all that survives: 42 bases in frame from base 1. A distance of 8 bases separates the germline ends of V and J, which lose 0 bases and 2 bases respectively. As encoded in the germline V gene, CDR1 is SGHTA while CDR2 is FQGNSA. At one collaborating source in Seattle, patients were enrolled during active infection and were followed longitudinally through the course of disease. Whole blood was collected in K2EDTA tubes by collaborating institutions according to the institutions' own protocols. For TCRbeta analysis, collaborators shipped samples as frozen whole blood, isolated PBMCs, or DNA extracted from either of those sample types. Comment on this clone: Its recognized antigen is unknown. Base qualities are not recorded, but no much larger clone differs from it by a single base.

TCRbeta CDR3 regions were amplified from genomic DNA using the immunoSEQ Assay, a bias-controlled multiplex PCR. The published analysis was carried out like this. The number of nucleated cells in each sample was estimated from the amplification of reference gene primers within the assay. To quantify the absolute abundance of each unique TCRbeta CDR3 rearrangement, sequence reads were collapsed and filtered. Productive Simpson clonality was computed per sample as the square root of Simpson's diversity index over productive rearrangements. TCRdb stores this immuneACCESS table with in-frame sequences only. Part of the clones is absent; in the studies checked, under half of the shortfall reflects unresolved V genes, and no reason is known for the rest. V and J calls and clone size follow that table, whereas D and trimming were derived from the DNA. This sample has more than 300,000 clones in its table, and about 90% of those were observed once. The ten largest clones add up to 5.5% to 7.5% of the sample.

The chain uses TRBV7-2 and TRBJ2-7; TRBD1 is perhaps the D gene, given 5 matching bases. The sample was peripheral blood. This sequence was found in a woman aged 70 to 79 with COVID-19, enrolled during active disease. The CDR3 protein: CASSLAQGTYEQYF. The DNA sequence is TGTGCCAGCAGCTTAGCCCAGGGAACCTACGAGCAGTACTTC.